Below, 24 T cell receptor beta chains from the same sample are listed, as sequenced in a study of CD8+CD57+ T cells in acquired aplastic anemia. According to the study, genomic DNA was the template for TCR beta VDJ and CDR3 profiling. TCRdb fed the reads into MiXCR, producing one record per CDR3 protein. The sample holds about 68,000 distinct CDR3 sequences; approximately 51% are singletons and the top ten take about 9%. Sequenced material: sorted CD4+, CD8+, or CD8+CD57+ T cells (not recorded which) from PBMCs. The receptors were sampled from a human donor in good health, serving as a control.

This clonotype was recorded only once. The gene calls are TRBV11-1 and TRBJ2-1; possible D gene TRBD2, 6 bases. The germline V and J ends were trimmed by 6 bases and 4 bases, with 19 bases remaining between them. The germline gives CDR1 SGHAT, CDR2 FQDESV (reference sequence). There are 16 residues in the CDR3. CDR3 DNA: TGTGCCAGCAGTCCCTTCCGGGACTCCTTGTACAATGAGCAGTTCTTC. Its translation: CASSPFRDSLYNEQFF.

The rearrangement joins TRBV29-1 to TRBJ2-7, with TRBD2 as a possible D gene (5 bases). This CDR3 has 11 residues. CDR1 is SQVTM and CDR2 is ANQGSEA in the germline V gene. V gave up 5 bases and J gave up 3 bases, with 8 bases separating them. This CDR3 is CSVKRGYEQYF. The CDR3 nucleotides are TGCAGCGTTAAACGGGGCTACGAGCAGTACTTC.

This rearrangement joins TRBV19 to TRBJ1-2; 9 bases are a match to TRBD1. The CDR3 is 13 residues long. Trimming took 6 bases from V and 3 from J; bases not matched to a gene: 2. Per germline, CDR1 LNHDA and CDR2 SQIVND (reference sequence). The CDR3 loop reads CASRTGGHYGYTF. CDR3 nucleotides: TGTGCCAGTAGGACAGGGGGACACTATGGCTACACCTTC.

In its sample, this clonotype was seen once. The genes are TRBV29-1 and TRBJ2-5; D is unresolved. CDR3 length: 12 amino acids. Deletions cut 7 bases from V and 5 bases from J, with 14 bases between. Germline values: CDR1 SQVTM, CDR2 ANQGSEA. The CDR3 DNA follows: TGCAGCGGTGGGGTACCCGGGGAGACCCAGTACTTC. Amino acids: CSGGVPGETQYF.

This sequence joins TRBV7-9 and TRBJ2-7; possibly TRBD1 for D (6 bases). The V end was cut by 5 bases, the J end by 6 bases, with 11 bases between. CDR1 and CDR2 (germline): SEHNR, FQNEAQ (reference sequence). The CDR3 has 12 residues. The CDR3 sequence is CASSPTGLEQYF. Written as DNA, the CDR3 is TGTGCCAGCAGCCCCACAGGGCTCGAGCAGTACTTC.

V is TRBV10-3 and J is TRBJ2-5; D may be TRBD1 (5 bases). Trimming took 4 bases from V and 5 from J, leaving 23 bases between them. Germline-derived CDR1 and CDR2 are ENHRY and SYGVKD. The CDR3 length is 17 residues. CDR3 residues: CAISAGWAGSKSETQYF. The DNA for the CDR3 is TGTGCCATCAGTGCCGGGTGGGCAGGGTCCAAGTCGGAGACCCAGTACTTC.

The CDR3 DNA is TGTGCCATCAGTGTGGGGAAAGGCTGCAAGCAGTACTTC. Its protein is CAISVGKGCKQYF. The chain has TRBV10-3 and TRBJ2-7; D remains unclear. This CDR3 spans 13 amino acids. V was cut by 4 bases and J by 8 bases, with 15 bases left in between. Germline-derived CDR1 and CDR2 are ENHRY and SYGVKD.

The table lists this clonotype with a count of one. One end of the junction varies from germline; a read error may be responsible. The genes are TRBV7-9 and TRBJ2-1; D gene uncertain. The CDR3 is 13 residues long. In germline, CDR1 is SEHNR, CDR2 FQNEAQ (reference sequence). CDR3 sequence reads: CASGLMAYNEQFF. CDR3 bases: TGTGCCAGCGGCTTAATGGCATACAATGAGCAGTTCTTC. Combining the CDR3 with reference TRBV7-9 and TRBJ2-1 gives the whole variable domain DTGVSQNPRHKITKRGQNVTFRCDPISEHNRLYWYRQTLGQGPEFLTYFQNEAQLEKSRLLSDRFSAERPKGSFSTLEIQRTEQGDSAMYLCASGLMAYNEQFFGPGTRLTVL.

V is TRBV12-3 or TRBV12-4 and J is TRBJ1-5, with D unclear. V lost 6 bases, J lost 7 bases, and 10 bases lay in between. CDR3 length: 12 residues. In DNA, the CDR3 is TGTGCCAGCAGAAACGACGTCCAGCCCCAGCATTTT. As protein: CASRNDVQPQHF.

This sequence joins TRBV29-1 and TRBJ2-1, with D perhaps TRBD1 or TRBD2 (5 bases each). Looked up from germline, CDR1 is SQVTM and CDR2 is ANQGSEA. The CDR3 sequence is 13 residues long. Deletions cut 4 bases from V and 0 bases from J, with 7 bases between. The CDR3 DNA reads as TGCAGCGTTGTCGGGGCCTCCTACAATGAGCAGTTCTTC. Translation gives CSVVGASYNEQFF.

Of note for this clonotype: Here the CDR3 omits its conserved ending phenylalanine or tryptophan, so a read error is the likely source. This sequence joins TRBV10-2 and TRBJ2-3; no definite D call. Trimming took off 6 bases at V and 6 bases at J, with 7 bases between the two ends. This CDR3 is 11 amino acids long. The germline gives CDR1 WSHSY, CDR2 SAAADI. The CDR3 protein is CASRRTDTQYL. DNA of the CDR3: TGCGCCAGCAGGCGTACGGATACGCAGTATCTT.

In regard to this clonotype: The junction shows a germline mismatch at one end, possibly a read error. The chain carries TRBV12-3 or TRBV12-4 and TRBJ2-2, with 9 bases lining up with TRBD2. The CDR3 is 15 residues long. This CDR3 is CASSCSGRNTGELFF. The CDR3 DNA reads as TGTGCTAGCAGTTGTAGCGGGAGGAACACCGGGGAGCTGTTTTTT.

V usage is TRBV11-1 and J usage is TRBJ2-7; 9 bases are shared with TRBD2. This CDR3 is built from 16 residues. CDR1 SGHAT and CDR2 FQDESV come from the germline V gene (reference sequence). Losses at the gene ends were 6 bases for V and 0 bases for J; bases not matched to a gene: 9. As DNA, the CDR3 is TGTGCCAGCAGTTCCGCGAGCGGGAGGAACTCCTACGAGCAGTACTTC. Protein sequence: CASSSASGRNSYEQYF. The full variable domain, rest sourced from reference TRBV11-1 and TRBJ2-7, is EAEVAQSPRYKITEKSQAVAFWCDPISGHATLYWYRQILGQGPELLVQFQDESVVDDSQLPKDRFSAERLKGVDSTLKIQPAELGDSAMYLCASSSASGRNSYEQYFGPGTRLTVT.

This clonotype is judged medium-sized (0.01 to 0.1%). The chain carries TRBV10-2 and TRBJ1-1, with D tentatively TRBD1 (5 bases). The length of the CDR3 is 14 residues. From germline, CDR1 is WSHSY and CDR2 SAAADI. V was pared by 3 bases and J by 6 bases, with 14 bases between. Here the CDR3 reads CASSDPGYSAEAFF. DNA of the CDR3: TGCGCCAGCAGTGACCCAGGGTACAGTGCTGAAGCTTTCTTT.

The V and J genes are TRBV15 and TRBJ2-7; D is unresolved. This CDR3 contains 13 residues. Trimming pared 0 bases from V and 7 bases from J, leaving 10 bases between. The germline gives CDR1 LNHNV, CDR2 YYDKDF (reference sequence). CDR3 region: CATSRDYSREQYF. The CDR3, as DNA: TGTGCCACCAGCAGAGATTACAGTCGGGAGCAGTACTTC. Looking up the rest from reference TRBV15 and TRBJ2-7 gives the full variable domain: DAMVIQNPRYQVTQFGKPVTLSCSQTLNHNVMYWYQQKSSQAPKLLFHYYDKDFNNEADTPDNFQSRRPNTSFCFLDIRSPGLGDTAMYLCATSRDYSREQYFGPGTRLTVT.

The CDR3 spells CASSPRPGQGDNEQFF. CDR3 in DNA: TGTGCCAGCAGCCCAAGGCCGGGACAGGGTGACAATGAGCAGTTCTTC. V usage is TRBV3-1 and J usage is TRBJ2-1, with TRBD1 identical over 9 bases. The CDR3 contains 16 residues. Unmatched junction bases numbered 9, after V lost 4 bases and J lost 5 bases. In germline, CDR1 is LGHDT, CDR2 YNNKEL (reference sequence).

The chain has TRBV25-1 and TRBJ2-7; no clear D gene. CDR1 and CDR2 from the germline V gene are MGHDK and SYGVNS. This CDR3 region has 13 residues. The V gene lost 2 bases and the J gene lost 1 base, with 6 bases spanning the gap. Here the CDR3 DNA reads TGTGCCAGCAGTGAAGACAAGTCCTACGAGCAGTACTTC. This sequence encodes CASSEDKSYEQYF.

Ten or more counts support this clonotype. V and J are TRBV12-3 or TRBV12-4 and TRBJ2-7, with 7 positions matching TRBD2. The CDR3 runs to 13 residues. The V gene end was trimmed by 6 bases and the J gene end by 2 bases; junction bases not matched to a gene: 4. CDR3 nucleotide sequence: TGTGCCAGCAGAGCGGGGAGCCCCTACGAGCAGTACTTC. This codes for CASRAGSPYEQYF.

This clonotype was seen only a few times. V usage is TRBV10-3 and J usage is TRBJ2-7; TRBD1 aligns across 10 bases. The length of the CDR3 is 14 residues. Germline V gene sequence: CDR1 ENHRY, CDR2 SYGVKD. After removal of 6 bases from V and 7 bases from J, the junction contained 9 bases not matched to a gene. CDR3 region: CAISGQGGLMEQYF. For the CDR3, the DNA is TGTGCCATCAGCGGACAGGGGGGCCTAATGGAGCAGTACTTC.

This chain connects TRBV7-9 to TRBJ2-7; weak D call: TRBD1 (6 bases). The CDR3 is 14 amino acids. CDR1 is SEHNR, CDR2 FQNEAQ, per germline (reference sequence). V gave up 4 bases and J gave up 2 bases, with 12 bases separating them. The CDR3 DNA follows: TGTGCCAGCAGCTGGACAGCTTCGACCTACGAGCAGTACTTC. The encoded protein is CASSWTASTYEQYF.

This clonotype was detected ten times or more. The chain combines TRBV5-4 with TRBJ2-2; D might be TRBD1 (5 bases). Germline V gene lookup returns CDR1 SGHNT and CDR2 YYREEE (reference sequence). Trimming removed 0 bases from V and 0 bases from J, with 6 bases in between. This CDR3 spans 15 amino acids. The DNA of the CDR3 is TGTGCCAGCAGCTTGGGACAGACGAACACCGGGGAGCTGTTTTTT. Translating gives CASSLGQTNTGELFF. The whole variable domain, filled in from reference TRBV5-4 and TRBJ2-2, reads ETGVTQSPTHLIKTRGQQVTLRCSSQSGHNTVSWYQQALGQGPQFIFQYYREEENGRGNFPPRFSGLQFPNYSSELNVNALELDDSALYLCASSLGQTNTGELFFGEGSRLTVL.

The genes are TRBV20-1 and TRBJ2-5; 9 bases fit TRBD2. This CDR3 is 13 amino acids long. With V trimmed by 2 bases and J by 5 bases, 3 bases remained unmatched. Germline assignment: CDR1 DFQATT and CDR2 SNEGSKA (reference sequence). The CDR3 bases are TGCAGTGCTAGACTAGCGGGATATGAGACCCAGTACTTC. This encodes CSARLAGYETQYF.

This sequence joins TRBV3-1 and TRBJ2-1; 8 bases fit TRBD1. CDR3 length: 17 amino acids. The V segment lost 3 bases and the J segment 5 bases; nucleotides outside the gene matches: 12. Germline V gene lookup returns CDR1 LGHDT and CDR2 YNNKEL (reference sequence). As DNA, the CDR3 is TGTGCCAGCAGCCATCTCGGCCCCGGGACAGGAGACAATGAGCAGTTCTTC. It encodes CASSHLGPGTGDNEQFF.

In this sample, this clonotype turned up many times. DNA for the CDR3: TGCGCCAGCAGCTTCCGGGACAGGGGGTGTTCACCCCTCCACTTT. Translation: CASSFRDRGCSPLHF. The rearrangement links TRBV5-1 to TRBJ1-6; TRBD1 aligns across 11 bases. The CDR3 spans 15 residues. Trimming took 2 bases from V and 9 from J; bases not matched to a gene: 4. Per germline, CDR1 SGHRS and CDR2 YFSETQ. Full variable domain (rest looked up from reference TRBV5-1 and TRBJ1-6): KAGVTQTPRYLIKTRGQQVTLSCSPISGHRSVSWYQQTPGQGLQFLFEYFSETQRNKGNFPGRFSGRQFSNSRSEMNVSTLELGDSALYLCASSFRDRGCSPLHFGNGTRLTVT.